Following are 5 T cell receptor beta chains from one sample sequenced in a study of OX40 agonist ivuxolimab in advanced cancers. TCRdb's copy holds only in-frame clones and misses some; the assay was immunoSEQ multiplex PCR. The sample contains 27,000 or so clones, 80% to 90% of which appear only once. The material sequenced was CD4+ or CD8+ T cells sorted from blood, taken in a trial of the OX40 agonist ivuxolimab. These receptors were taken from an adult with an advanced solid tumor such as melanoma, head and neck, liver or kidney cancer.

The V and J genes are TRBV11-3 and TRBJ2-4; D unclear. The CDR3 covers 12 residues. The germline V and J ends were trimmed by 8 bases and 5 bases, with 10 bases remaining between them. Germline assignment: CDR1 SGHNT and CDR2 YENEEA. DNA of the CDR3: TGTGCCAGCTCCAACTCGGAAAACATTCAGTACTTC. Its translation is CASSNSENIQYF.

The chain recombines TRBV7-8 with TRBJ2-2; D is ambiguous. CDR1 SGHVS and CDR2 FQNEAQ come from the germline V gene. This CDR3 is built from 12 residues. V shed 3 bases and J shed 7 bases, with 6 bases lying between them. The DNA of the CDR3 is TGTGCCAGCAGCTTTGTCCGCGGGGAGCTGTTTTTT. It yields the protein CASSFVRGELFF.

The rearrangement links TRBV7-9 to TRBJ2-7; TRBD1 aligns across 7 bases. Germline values: CDR1 SEHNR, CDR2 FQNEAQ (reference sequence). Germline trimming cut 0 bases from V and 1 base from J; bases unmatched to any gene: 3. The CDR3 consists of 15 residues. The CDR3 protein is CASSLAGDSSYEQYF. In DNA form, the CDR3 reads TGTGCCAGCAGCTTAGCCGGGGACAGTTCCTACGAGCAGTACTTC. The full variable domain, in which reference TRBV7-9 and TRBJ2-7 provide the parts outside the CDR3, is DTGVSQNPRHKITKRGQNVTFRCDPISEHNRLYWYRQTLGQGPEFLTYFQNEAQLEKSRLLSDRFSAERPKGSFSTLEIQRTEQGDSAMYLCASSLAGDSSYEQYFGPGTRLTVT.

The genes are TRBV19 and TRBJ2-1; D call uncertain. Trimming left V 3 bases short and J 4 bases short, with 7 bases between. The CDR3 loop spans 13 amino acids. Per the germline V gene, CDR1 is LNHDA and CDR2 is SQIVND (reference sequence). The CDR3 is CASSMRLYNEQFF. CDR3 sequence (DNA): TGTGCCAGTAGTATGCGACTGTACAATGAGCAGTTCTTC.

This clone was detected only a few times. This chain joins TRBV21-1 and TRBJ1-5. TRBV21-1 is labeled a pseudogene. CDR3 length equals 14 residues. CDR3: CASSKGSGNQPQHF. The CDR3, as DNA: TGTGCCAGCAGCAAAGGGTCCGGCAATCAGCCCCAGCATTTT.